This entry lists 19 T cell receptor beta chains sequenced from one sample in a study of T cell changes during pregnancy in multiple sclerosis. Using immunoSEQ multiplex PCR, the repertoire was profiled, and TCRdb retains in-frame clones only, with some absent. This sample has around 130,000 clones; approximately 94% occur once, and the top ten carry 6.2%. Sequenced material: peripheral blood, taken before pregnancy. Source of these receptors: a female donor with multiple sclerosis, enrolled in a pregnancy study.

In DNA form, the CDR3 reads TGTGCCAGCAGTCCAAGCCCGGGGAAGGGTGCATACGAGCAGTACTTC. It codes for CASSPSPGKGAYEQYF. The chain joins TRBV27 to TRBJ2-7; a weak D match, TRBD2 (5 bases). Germline CDR1 MNHEY, CDR2 SMNVEV (reference sequence). Trimming left V 5 bases short and J 4 bases short, with 21 bases between. CDR3 length: 16 residues.

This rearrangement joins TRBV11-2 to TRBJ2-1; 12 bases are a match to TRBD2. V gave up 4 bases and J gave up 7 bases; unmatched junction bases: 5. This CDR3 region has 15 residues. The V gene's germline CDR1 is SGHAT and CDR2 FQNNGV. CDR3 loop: CASSSGLAGRNEQFF. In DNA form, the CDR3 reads TGTGCCAGCAGCTCTGGACTAGCGGGAAGGAATGAGCAGTTCTTC. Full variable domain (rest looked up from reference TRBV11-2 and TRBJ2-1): EAGVAQSPRYKIIEKRQSVAFWCNPISGHATLYWYQQILGQGPKLLIQFQNNGVVDDSQLPKDRFSAERLKGVDSTLKIQPAKLEDSAVYLCASSSGLAGRNEQFFGPGTRLTVL.

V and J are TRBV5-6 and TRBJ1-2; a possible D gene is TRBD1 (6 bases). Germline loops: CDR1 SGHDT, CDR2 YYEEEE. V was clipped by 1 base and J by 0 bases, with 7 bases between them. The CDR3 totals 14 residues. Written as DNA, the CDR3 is TGTGCCAGCAGCTTGACAGGGTCTAACTATGGCTACACCTTC. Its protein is CASSLTGSNYGYTF.

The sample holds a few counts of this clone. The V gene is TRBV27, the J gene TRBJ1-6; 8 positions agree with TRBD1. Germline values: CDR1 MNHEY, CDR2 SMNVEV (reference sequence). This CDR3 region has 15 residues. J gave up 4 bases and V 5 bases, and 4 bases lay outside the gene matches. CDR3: CASSRGTGYNSPLHF. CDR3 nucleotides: TGTGCCAGCAGTCGGGGGACAGGTTATAATTCACCCCTCCACTTT.

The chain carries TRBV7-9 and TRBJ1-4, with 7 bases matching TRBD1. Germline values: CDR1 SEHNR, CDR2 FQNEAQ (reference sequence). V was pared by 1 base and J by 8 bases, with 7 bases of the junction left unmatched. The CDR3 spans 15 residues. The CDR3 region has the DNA TGTGCCAGCAGCTTAGGAAGGGGGCCCGGGGAAAAACTGTTTTTT. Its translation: CASSLGRGPGEKLFF.

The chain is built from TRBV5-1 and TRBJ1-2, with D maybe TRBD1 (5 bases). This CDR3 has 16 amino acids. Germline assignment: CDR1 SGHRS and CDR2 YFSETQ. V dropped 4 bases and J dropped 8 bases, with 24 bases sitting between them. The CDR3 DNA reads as TGCGCCAGCAGCCAGGGCTCTCCGGGGGGAGGTGTCGGCTACACCTTC. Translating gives CASSQGSPGGGVGYTF.

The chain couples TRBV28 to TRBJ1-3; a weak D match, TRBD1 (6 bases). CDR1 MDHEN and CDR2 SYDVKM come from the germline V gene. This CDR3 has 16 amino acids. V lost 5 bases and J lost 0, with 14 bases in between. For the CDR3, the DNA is TGTGCCAGCAGTCCCGGGGGGGGGCACTCTGGAAACACCATATATTTT. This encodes CASSPGGGHSGNTIYF. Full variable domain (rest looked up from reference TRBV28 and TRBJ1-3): DVKVTQSSRYLVKRTGEKVFLECVQDMDHENMFWYRQDPGLGLRLIYFSYDVKMKEKGDIPEGYSVSREKKERFSLILESASTNQTSMYLCASSPGGGHSGNTIYFGEGSWLTVV.

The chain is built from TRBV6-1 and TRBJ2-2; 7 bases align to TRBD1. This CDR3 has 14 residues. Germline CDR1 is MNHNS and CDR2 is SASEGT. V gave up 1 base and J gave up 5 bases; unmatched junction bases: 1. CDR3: CASSEVQGTGELFF. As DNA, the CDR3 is TGTGCCAGCAGTGAAGTACAGGGGACCGGGGAGCTGTTTTTT.

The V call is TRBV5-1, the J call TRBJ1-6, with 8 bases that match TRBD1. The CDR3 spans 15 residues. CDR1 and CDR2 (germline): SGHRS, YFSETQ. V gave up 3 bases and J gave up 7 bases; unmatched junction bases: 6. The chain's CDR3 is CASSSDRVQNSPLHF. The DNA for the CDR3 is TGCGCCAGCAGCTCGGACAGGGTTCAAAATTCACCCCTCCACTTT.

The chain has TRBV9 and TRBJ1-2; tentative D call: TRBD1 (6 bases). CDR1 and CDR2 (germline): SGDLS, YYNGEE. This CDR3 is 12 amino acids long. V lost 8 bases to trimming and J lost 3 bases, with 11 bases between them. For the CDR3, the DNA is TGTGCCAGTTTCGCAGGGGACTATGGCTACACCTTC. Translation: CASFAGDYGYTF.

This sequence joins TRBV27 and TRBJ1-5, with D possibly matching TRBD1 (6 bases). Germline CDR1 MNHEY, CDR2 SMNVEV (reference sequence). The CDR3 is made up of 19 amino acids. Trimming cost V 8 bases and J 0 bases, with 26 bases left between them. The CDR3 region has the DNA TGTGCCAGCGGCCTCCAGGGGCAGGAACCTAGATTTAGCAATCAGCCCCAGCATTTT. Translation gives CASGLQGQEPRFSNQPQHF.

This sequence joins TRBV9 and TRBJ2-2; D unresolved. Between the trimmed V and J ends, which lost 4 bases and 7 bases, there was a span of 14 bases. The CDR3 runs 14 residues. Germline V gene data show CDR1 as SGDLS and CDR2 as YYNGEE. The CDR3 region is CASSPPEVHGELFF. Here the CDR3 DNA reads TGTGCCAGCAGCCCCCCAGAGGTCCACGGGGAGCTGTTTTTT.

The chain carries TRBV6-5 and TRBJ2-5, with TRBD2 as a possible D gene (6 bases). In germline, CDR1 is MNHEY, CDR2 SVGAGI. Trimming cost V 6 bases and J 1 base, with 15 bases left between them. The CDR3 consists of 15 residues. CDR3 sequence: CASRGLGTLQETQYF. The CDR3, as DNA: TGTGCCAGCAGGGGACTGGGCACGCTCCAAGAGACCCAGTACTTC.

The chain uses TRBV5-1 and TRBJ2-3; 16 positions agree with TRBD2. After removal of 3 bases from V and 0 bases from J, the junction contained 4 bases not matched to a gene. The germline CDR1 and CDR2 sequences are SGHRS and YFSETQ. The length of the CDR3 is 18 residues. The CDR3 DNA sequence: TGCGCCAGCAGCTCGGGACTAGCGGGAGGGCTAAGCACAGATACGCAGTATTTT. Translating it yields CASSSGLAGGLSTDTQYF.

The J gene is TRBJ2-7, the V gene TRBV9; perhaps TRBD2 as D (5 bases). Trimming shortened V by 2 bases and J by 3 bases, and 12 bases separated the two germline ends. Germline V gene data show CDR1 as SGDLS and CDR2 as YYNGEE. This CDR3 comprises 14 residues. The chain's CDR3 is CASSVRGSFYEQYF. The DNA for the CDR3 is TGTGCCAGCAGCGTTCGGGGTTCCTTCTACGAGCAGTACTTC. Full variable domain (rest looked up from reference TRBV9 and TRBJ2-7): DSGVTQTPKHLITATGQRVTLRCSPRSGDLSVYWYQQSLDQGLQFLIQYYNGEERAKGNILERFSAQQFPDLHSELNLSSLELGDSALYFCASSVRGSFYEQYFGPGTRLTVT.

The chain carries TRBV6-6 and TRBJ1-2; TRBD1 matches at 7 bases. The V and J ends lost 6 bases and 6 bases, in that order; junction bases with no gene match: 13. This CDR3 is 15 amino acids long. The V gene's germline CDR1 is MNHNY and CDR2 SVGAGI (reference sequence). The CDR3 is CASRTPDRSWDGYTF. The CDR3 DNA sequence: TGTGCCAGCAGGACCCCGGACAGGTCCTGGGATGGCTACACCTTC.

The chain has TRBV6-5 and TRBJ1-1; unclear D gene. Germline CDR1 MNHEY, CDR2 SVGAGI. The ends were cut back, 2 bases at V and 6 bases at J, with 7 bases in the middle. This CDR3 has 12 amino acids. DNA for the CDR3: TGTGCCAGCAGTTACGCCGGGGCTGAAGCTTTCTTT. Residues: CASSYAGAEAFF.

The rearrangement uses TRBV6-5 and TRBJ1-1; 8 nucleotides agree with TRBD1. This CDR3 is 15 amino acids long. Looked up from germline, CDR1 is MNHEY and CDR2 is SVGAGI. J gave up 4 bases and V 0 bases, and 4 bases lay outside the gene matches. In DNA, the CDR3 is TGTGCCAGCAGTTACTCGTTACAGGGGGGCACTGAAGCTTTCTTT. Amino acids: CASSYSLQGGTEAFF.

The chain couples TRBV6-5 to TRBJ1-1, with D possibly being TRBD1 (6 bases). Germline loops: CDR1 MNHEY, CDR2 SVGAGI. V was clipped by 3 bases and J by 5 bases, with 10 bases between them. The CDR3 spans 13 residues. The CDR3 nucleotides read TGTGCCAGCAGTTATGTGGGGGCGACTGAAGCTTTCTTT. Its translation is CASSYVGATEAFF.